The text below deals with one T cell receptor (beta chain). What it recognizes is unknown. Germline assignment: CDR1 MGHRA and CDR2 YSYEKL. The CDR3 totals 13 residues. The V and J ends lost 5 bases and 6 bases respectively, with 13 bases between them. The data were taken from a study of identical twins. The study's findings and limits: Modelling approaches yielded underestimates of out-of-frame TCR alpha sharing between monozygotic twins. Sequences that were out-of-frame, alpha and twin-shared displayed an excess of low generation probability.

TCRdb fed the 5' RACE reads into MiXCR, producing one record per CDR3 protein. The repertoire includes about 340,000 distinct CDR3 sequences, about 12% of them detected once, and approximately 7.5% sits in the top ten. A further study also used this sample, focusing on yellow fever vaccine responses in identical twins.

The sequenced sample was CD8+ T cells sorted from blood. This TCR derives from a woman aged 18-29 years in good health. The V and J genes are TRBV4-1 and TRBJ1-2, with D uncertain. CDR3 nucleotides: TGCGCCAGCAGCACACACGTCGGGGATGGCTACACCTTC. As protein: CASSTHVGDGYTF.